This T cell receptor beta chain was observed in a study of T-cell reconstitution after alpha-beta-depleted transplantation in children. This CDR3 spans 17 amino acids. Trimming shortened V by 6 bases and J by 0 bases, and 18 bases separated the two germline ends. Unique molecular identifiers were used in preparing the TCRbeta library. In TCRdb, the PCR reads were re-called with MiXCR into one record per CDR3 protein. Found here are 700,000 to 950,000 distinct CDR3 sequences, roughly 15% of them singletons; the top ten hold about 5%. This TCR was recovered from a male patient under 18 who had a stem cell transplant for acute lymphoblastic leukemia, so the T cells may come from the graft donor. The chain has TRBV12-3 or TRBV12-4 and TRBJ1-5, with D hard to call. The material was PBMCs, mostly from graft donor cells, obtained 360 days after TCRalphabeta/CD19-depleted stem cell transplant. CDR3 amino acids: CASSLRILGGSNQPQHF. The CDR3 DNA follows: TGTGCCAGCAGCTTGAGGATCCTTGGCGGTAGCAATCAGCCCCAGCATTTT.